Each of the 23 T cell receptor beta chains below was sequenced from the same sample in a study of blood T cells in healthy people across ages. A second PCR, run for roughly 7 to 12 cycles, used a sample-barcoded 5' primer plus a J-beta primer mix. TCRdb reanalysed the 5' RACE reads using MiXCR and keeps one entry per CDR3 protein. Among approximately 800,000 distinct CDR3 sequences, under 40% were seen once, and the ten largest hold 13%. The material sequenced was blood. These receptors originate from a young man in good health.

This clonotype has just a few counts. The genes are TRBV20-1 and TRBJ2-7; perhaps TRBD2 as D (6 bases). Germline-derived CDR1 and CDR2 are DFQATT and SNEGSKA (reference sequence). The V end was cut by 5 bases, the J end by 3 bases, with 11 bases between. There are 12 residues in the CDR3. CDR3 sequence: CSAGTVNYEQYF. The CDR3 DNA sequence: TGCAGTGCTGGGACTGTCAACTACGAGCAGTACTTC.

This clonotype turned up a few times. The chain has TRBV7-3 and TRBJ2-5, with a possible D match to TRBD1 (5 bases). Trimming stripped 6 bases from V and 0 bases from J, with 23 bases between. Germline CDR1 reads SGHTA; CDR2 reads FQGTGA. The CDR3 runs to 18 residues. The CDR3 spells CASSRLRVPTNYQETQYF. CDR3 sequence (DNA): TGTGCCAGCAGTCGACTCAGGGTACCGACAAATTACCAAGAGACCCAGTACTTC.

A remark on this clonotype: Just one base apart from a much larger clone, this may be a read error. The V and J genes are TRBV10-3 and TRBJ2-1, with 10 bases matching TRBD1. TRBJ2-7 explains the end of the DNA better; the J call may be wrong. CDR1 and CDR2 from the germline V gene are ENHRY and SYGVKD. The CDR3 extends over 14 amino acids. CDR3 in DNA: TGTGCCATCAGCGGACAGGGGGGGTACAATGAGCAGTACTTC. Protein product: CAISGQGGYNEQYF.

The V and J genes are TRBV6-4 and TRBJ2-1; tentative D call: TRBD2 (6 bases). Trimming pared 3 bases from V and 6 bases from J, leaving 15 bases between. Germline loops: CDR1 MRHNA, CDR2 SNTAGT. This CDR3 spans 15 amino acids. Here the CDR3 reads CASSEAWGAGNEQFF. CDR3 DNA sequence: TGTGCCAGCAGTGAGGCCTGGGGAGCGGGCAATGAGCAGTTCTTC.

This clonotype was observed many times. Its ends do not fully match the called genes, so a read error is possible. The CDR3 nucleotides read TGTGCCAGCAGCTTAGGAGGGGCTAGCAATCAGCCCCAGCATTTT. Protein sequence: CASSLGGASNQPQHF. V usage is TRBV12-3 or TRBV12-4 and J usage is TRBJ1-5, with TRBD1 as a possible D gene (5 bases). The length of the CDR3 is 15 residues.

The chain couples TRBV29-1 to TRBJ2-3, with a weak D call TRBD2 (7 bases). The CDR3 runs 13 residues. Per germline, CDR1 SQVTM and CDR2 ANQGSEA. The V gene lost 4 bases and the J gene lost 4 bases, with 12 bases spanning the gap. Here the CDR3 DNA reads TGCAGCGTTGGTAGGGGGGGCCCAGATACGCAGTATTTT. Amino acid sequence: CSVGRGGPDTQYF.

The chain couples TRBV12-3 or TRBV12-4 to TRBJ1-3; maybe TRBD1 (5 bases). The CDR3 covers 16 residues. Trimming took 1 base from V and 0 from J, leaving 10 bases between them. For the CDR3, the DNA is TGTGCCAGCAGTTTAGTAGACAGTTCCTCTGGAAACACCATATATTTT. Amino acid sequence: CASSLVDSSSGNTIYF.

The genes are TRBV15 and TRBJ2-4, with D possibly being TRBD2 (6 bases). CDR1 is LNHNV and CDR2 is YYDKDF in the germline V gene (reference sequence). The CDR3 totals 15 residues. Trimming pared 3 bases from V and 13 bases from J, leaving 22 bases between. CDR3 DNA: TGTGCCACCAGCAGTCTTGGCGGTCTGCGGGACGAACAGTACTTC. Its translation: CATSSLGGLRDEQYF.

The chain links TRBV2 to TRBJ2-5; D possibly corresponds to TRBD1 (6 bases). The end of the DNA fits TRBJ2-7 better, so the J call may be wrong. CDR1 SNHLY and CDR2 FYNNEI come from the germline V gene. CDR3 length: 12 amino acids. The CDR3 protein is CANSPRGYEQYF. The DNA for the CDR3 is TGTGCCAACAGCCCCAGGGGCTACGAGCAGTACTTC.

The rearrangement links TRBV12-3 or TRBV12-4 to TRBJ2-7, with 8 bases lining up with TRBD2. J gave up 2 bases and V 5 bases, and 20 bases lay outside the gene matches. This CDR3 comprises 19 residues. The CDR3 nucleotides read TGTGCCAGCAGTCCCATGGCCCCGGCCGCTTTAGCGGGAACCTACGAGCAGTACTTC. Its translation: CASSPMAPAALAGTYEQYF.

This clonotype appeared a single time. V usage is TRBV11-2 and J usage is TRBJ2-4; D is perhaps TRBD1 (6 bases). With the DNA end fitting TRBJ2-7 better, the J assignment may be wrong. This CDR3 spans 17 amino acids. Looked up from germline, CDR1 is SGHAT and CDR2 is FQNNGV. The DNA for the CDR3 is TGTGCCAGCAGCTCTCGGCAGAACAGGGTCAGGGTGTACGAGCAGTACTTC. As protein: CASSSRQNRVRVYEQYF.

CDR3 nucleotides: TGTGCCAGCAATGGACTAGCGGGAGTTTACGAGCAGTACTTC. It specifies CASNGLAGVYEQYF. The chain has TRBV6-6 and TRBJ2-1; the match to TRBD2 covers 13 bases. The J call is doubtful: the DNA matches TRBJ2-7 better. The CDR3 is made up of 14 amino acids. Germline loops: CDR1 MNHNY, CDR2 SVGAGI (reference sequence).

J is TRBJ2-5 and V is TRBV4-3; 7 nucleotides align to TRBD2. The CDR3 spans 14 residues. After removal of 3 bases from V and 7 bases from J, the junction contained 8 bases not matched to a gene. CDR1 and CDR2 from the germline V gene are LGHNA and YSLEER. The CDR3 reads CASSQVGGMGTQYF. The CDR3 region has the DNA TGCGCCAGCAGCCAGGTGGGAGGGATGGGGACCCAGTACTTC.

V usage is TRBV24-1 and J usage is TRBJ1-1, with a possible D match to TRBD1 (5 bases). The V and J ends lost 3 bases and 4 bases respectively, with 17 bases between them. Germline V CDR1 and CDR2: KGHDR, SFDVKD. CDR3 length: 16 amino acids. The CDR3 region has the DNA TGTGCCACCAGTGATAATCGAAGAGGGGTGACCACTGAAGCTTTCTTT. It codes for CATSDNRRGVTTEAFF.

This clonotype was observed a handful of times. A much larger clone lies a single base off, so this may be a read error. The chain couples TRBV28 to TRBJ2-1; D may correspond to TRBD1 or TRBD2 (5 bases each). V was trimmed by 3 bases and J by 6 bases, leaving 6 bases between them. This CDR3 is built from 12 residues. Germline V gene sequence: CDR1 MDHEN, CDR2 SYDVKM. The DNA of the CDR3 is TGTGCCAGCAGTTTCGGGGCCAATGAGCAGTTCTTC. Its translation: CASSFGANEQFF.

There are many counts of this clonotype. The chain is built from TRBV4-3 and TRBJ2-4; perhaps D is TRBD1 or TRBD2 (5 bases each). Per germline, CDR1 LGHNA and CDR2 YSLEER. The germline V and J ends were trimmed by 6 bases and 2 bases, with 23 bases remaining between them. The CDR3 runs 18 residues. This CDR3 is CASRERGAGKLSKNIQYF. CDR3 coding DNA: TGCGCCAGCAGGGAAAGAGGGGCAGGGAAGTTATCCAAAAACATTCAGTACTTC.

The V call is TRBV7-3, the J call TRBJ1-1; D remains ambiguous. The V gene lost 4 bases and the J gene lost 3 bases, with 9 bases spanning the gap. Germline V gene data show CDR1 as SGHTA and CDR2 as FQGTGA. The CDR3 length is 13 residues. The CDR3 reads CASSSLDDTEAFF. For the CDR3, the DNA is TGTGCCAGCAGCTCATTGGATGACACTGAAGCTTTCTTT.

This clonotype showed up just a few times. The chain uses TRBV6-1 and TRBJ2-7; possibly TRBD1 for D (5 bases). V shed 3 bases and J shed 3 bases, with 12 bases lying between them. Germline lookup yields CDR1 MNHNS and CDR2 SASEGT. The length of the CDR3 is 14 residues. The CDR3 loop reads CASSEGQGYYEQYF. For the CDR3, the DNA is TGTGCCAGCAGTGAGGGCCAGGGTTACTACGAGCAGTACTTC.

The rearrangement links TRBV5-4 to TRBJ2-1; TRBD1 might be the D (7 bases). Gene TRBJ2-7 matches the end of the DNA better, so the J call may be wrong. This CDR3 contains 15 residues. CDR1 and CDR2 (germline): SGHNT, YYREEE (reference sequence). The DNA of the CDR3 is TGTGCCAGCAGCTCAGGCGGGACAGTTAACAATGAGCAGTACTTC. Amino acids: CASSSGGTVNNEQYF.

There are a few counts of this clonotype. This chain uses TRBV12-3 or TRBV12-4 with TRBJ2-1, with D perhaps TRBD1 (6 bases). CDR3 length: 13 amino acids. Trimming removed 6 bases at V and 8 bases at J, with 14 bases between. The CDR3 protein is CASRPQGTDEQFF. CDR3 sequence (DNA): TGTGCCAGCAGACCACAGGGCACCGATGAGCAGTTCTTC.

This clonotype was found a few times. This rearrangement joins TRBV29-1 to TRBJ1-1; D might be TRBD1 (6 bases). The CDR3 has 12 amino acids. The V and J ends lost 7 bases and 1 base respectively, with 10 bases between them. Germline V gives CDR1 SQVTM, CDR2 ANQGSEA. This chain's CDR3 is CSATDRNTEAFF. The CDR3 nucleotides are TGCAGCGCCACGGACAGGAACACTGAAGCTTTCTTT.

With respect to this clonotype: A much larger clone differs by one base, so this may be a read error. V usage is TRBV2 and J usage is TRBJ1-2; no clear D. The CDR3 is 13 amino acids. Between the trimmed V and J ends, which lost 11 bases and 5 bases, there was a span of 18 bases. Germline assignment: CDR1 SNHLY and CDR2 FYNNEI. The CDR3 is CAGMFDGDYGYTF. CDR3 nucleotides: TGTGCCGGCATGTTTGACGGCGATTATGGCTACACCTTC.

This clonotype turned up a few times. V gene TRBV11-2 combines with J gene TRBJ2-1; 8 bases align to TRBD1. The CDR3 length is 23 residues. The germline gives CDR1 SGHAT, CDR2 FQNNGV. The ends lost 2 bases at V and 0 bases at J; junction bases unmatched: 24. This chain's CDR3 is CASSLFRPGQGLRLPSSYNEQFF. The CDR3 DNA follows: TGTGCCAGCAGCTTATTCCGACCTGGACAGGGACTTCGACTCCCGAGCTCCTACAATGAGCAGTTCTTC.